This T cell receptor beta chain was recorded in a study of T cell repertoires in cytomegalovirus infection. Study at large: Matching HLA type, along with CMV infection, was indicated by public TCR beta signatures.

Trimming removed 0 bases from V and 10 bases from J, with 9 bases in between. In germline, CDR1 is ENHRY, CDR2 SYGVKD. This CDR3 has 12 amino acids. Study-wide results and limits: HLA-C-restricted CMV-specific TCR beta clonotypes prevailed in the ex vivo response. Carriers of CMV and the relevant HLA type were discriminated by public TCR beta frequency.

TCRdb processed the reads anew with MiXCR; each CDR3 protein has one entry. The repertoire holds hundreds of thousands of distinct CDR3 sequences, with approximately 32% as singletons. For this clonotype: As yet, its antigen is unknown.

Sequencing was done on a sample of PBMCs. The receptor was derived from a human donor in good health (CMV status not recorded). Some clones in this sample may be carry-over from other donors' samples. The rearrangement links TRBV10-3 to TRBJ1-1, with D possibly being TRBD1 (5 bases). The CDR3 reads CAISESGDLAFF. CDR3 DNA: TGTGCCATCAGTGAGTCGGGGGATCTAGCTTTCTTT.